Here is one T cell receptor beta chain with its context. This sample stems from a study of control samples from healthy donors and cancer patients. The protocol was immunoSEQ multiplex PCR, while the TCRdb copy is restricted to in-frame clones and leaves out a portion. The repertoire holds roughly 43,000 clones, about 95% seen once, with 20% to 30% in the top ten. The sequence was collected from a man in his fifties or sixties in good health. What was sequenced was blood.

CDR3 protein: CASSSPVASFTDTQYF. DNA for the CDR3: TGTGCCAGCAGCTCCCCGGTAGCATCATTCACAGATACGCAGTATTTT. The chain has TRBV5-8 and TRBJ2-3, with D unclear. There are 16 residues in the CDR3. V was trimmed by 3 bases and J by 2 bases, leaving 16 bases between them. Germline CDR1 reads SGHTS; CDR2 reads YDEGEE.